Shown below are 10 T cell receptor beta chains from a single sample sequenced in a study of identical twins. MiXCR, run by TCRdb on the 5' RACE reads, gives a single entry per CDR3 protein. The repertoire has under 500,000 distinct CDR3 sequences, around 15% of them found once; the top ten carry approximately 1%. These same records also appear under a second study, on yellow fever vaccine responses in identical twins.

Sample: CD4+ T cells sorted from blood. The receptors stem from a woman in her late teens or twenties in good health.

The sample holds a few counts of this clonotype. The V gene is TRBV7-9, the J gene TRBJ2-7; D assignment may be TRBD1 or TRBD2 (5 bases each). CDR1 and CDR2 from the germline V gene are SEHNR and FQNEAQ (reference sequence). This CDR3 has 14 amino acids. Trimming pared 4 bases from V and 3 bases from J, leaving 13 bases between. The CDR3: CASSYQGRVYEQYF. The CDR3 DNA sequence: TGTGCCAGCAGCTACCAGGGACGGGTCTACGAGCAGTACTTC.

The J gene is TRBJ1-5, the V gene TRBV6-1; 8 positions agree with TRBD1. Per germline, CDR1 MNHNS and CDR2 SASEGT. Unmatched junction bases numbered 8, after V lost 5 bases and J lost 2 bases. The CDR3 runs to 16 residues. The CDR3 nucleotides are TGTGCCAGCAGTAATCATCTGACAGGGGGCAATCAGCCCCAGCATTTT. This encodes CASSNHLTGGNQPQHF.

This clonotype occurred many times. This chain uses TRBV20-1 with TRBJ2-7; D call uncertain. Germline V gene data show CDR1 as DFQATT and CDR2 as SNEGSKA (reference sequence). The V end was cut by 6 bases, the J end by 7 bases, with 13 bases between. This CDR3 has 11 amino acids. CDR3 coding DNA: TGCAGTGCCCCCCTACTTGGGGAGCAGTACTTC. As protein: CSAPLLGEQYF.

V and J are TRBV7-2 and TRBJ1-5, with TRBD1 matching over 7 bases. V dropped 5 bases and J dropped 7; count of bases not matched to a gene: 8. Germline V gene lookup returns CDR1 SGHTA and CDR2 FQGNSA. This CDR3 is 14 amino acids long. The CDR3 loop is CASSKRGGEQPQHF. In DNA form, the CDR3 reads TGTGCCAGCAGCAAGCGAGGGGGCGAGCAGCCCCAGCATTTT.

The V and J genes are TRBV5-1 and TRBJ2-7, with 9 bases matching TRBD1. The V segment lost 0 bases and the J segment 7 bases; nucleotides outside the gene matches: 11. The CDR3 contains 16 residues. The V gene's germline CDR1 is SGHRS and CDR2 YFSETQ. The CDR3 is CASSLGSGTGRGEQYF. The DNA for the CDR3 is TGCGCCAGCAGCTTGGGTTCTGGGACAGGGCGAGGAGAGCAGTACTTC.

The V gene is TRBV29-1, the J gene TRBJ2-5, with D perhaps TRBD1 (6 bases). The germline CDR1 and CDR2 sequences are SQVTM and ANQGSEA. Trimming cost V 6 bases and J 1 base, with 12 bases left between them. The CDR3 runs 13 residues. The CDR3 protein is CSVLGHPQETQYF. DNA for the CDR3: TGCAGCGTGTTGGGACACCCCCAAGAGACCCAGTACTTC.

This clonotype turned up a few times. In DNA form, the CDR3 reads TGTGCCAGCAGCCAAGACTCGCTAGCGAACAATGAGCAGTTCTTC. Its protein product is CASSQDSLANNEQFF. This sequence joins TRBV4-2 and TRBJ2-1, with D maybe TRBD2 (6 bases). The CDR3 runs to 15 residues. Between the trimmed V and J ends, which lost 0 bases and 5 bases, there was a span of 11 bases. Germline CDR1 reads LGHNA; CDR2 reads YNFKEQ.

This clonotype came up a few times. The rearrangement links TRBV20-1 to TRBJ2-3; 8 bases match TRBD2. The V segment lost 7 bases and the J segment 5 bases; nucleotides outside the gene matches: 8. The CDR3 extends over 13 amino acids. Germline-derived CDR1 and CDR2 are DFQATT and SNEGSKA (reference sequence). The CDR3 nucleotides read TGCAGTGTCACACTAGCGGCGGGAGATACGCAGTATTTT. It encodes CSVTLAAGDTQYF.

In nucleotides, the CDR3 is TGCAGCGTCCCGCTTGTAGGGACTAGCGGGCTACAGGCTAGCACAGATACGCAGTATTTT. It is translated as CSVPLVGTSGLQASTDTQYF. J is TRBJ2-3 and V is TRBV29-1; the match to TRBD2 covers 12 bases. This CDR3 contains 20 residues. V lost 6 bases to trimming and J lost 0 bases; unmatched junction nucleotides: 19. In germline, CDR1 is SQVTM, CDR2 ANQGSEA.

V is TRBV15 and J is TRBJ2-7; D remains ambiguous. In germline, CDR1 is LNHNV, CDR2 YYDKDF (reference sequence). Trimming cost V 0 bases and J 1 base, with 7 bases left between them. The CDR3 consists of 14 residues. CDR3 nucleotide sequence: TGTGCCACCAGCAGAGAGGGCGGTTCCTACGAGCAGTACTTC. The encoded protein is CATSREGGSYEQYF.